A selection of T cell receptor beta chains follows, all from one sample in a study of human T cells and chemical hapten exposure. MiXCR was run by TCRdb on the RACE reads, yielding one entry per CDR3 protein. The sample carries fewer than 40,000 distinct CDR3 sequences, less than 5.5% recorded once. The sample consisted of whole blood. The receptor set was obtained from a human donor in good health. Some clones in this sample may be carry-over from other donors' samples. CDR3s include the opening cysteine and the closing phenylalanine or tryptophan. D genes are given only for firm matches. A clone size is listed for some rows: how often the clone was seen (once, few, many), or a class if it is expanded.

TRBV29-1	NA	TRBJ1-1	few	TGCAGCGTGCACCCGGGACCTTCGGGCACTGAAGCTTTCTTT	CSVHPGPSGTEAFF
TRBV7-2	NA	TRBJ2-3	few	TGTGCCAGCAGCTCCAATCGGGGAGATACGCAGTATTTT	CASSSNRGDTQYF
TRBV12-3/TRBV12-4	NA	TRBJ1-2	few	TGTGCCAGCAGTTTTGCGGGCCGAGGGGGGACCTATGGCTACACCTTC	CASSFAGRGGTYGYTF
TRBV4-1	NA	TRBJ1-6	medium-sized	TGCGCCAGCAGCTCCCCGATCCCTGACTCACCCCTCCACTTT	CASSSPIPDSPLHF
TRBV6-5	TRBD2	TRBJ2-7	NA	TGTGCCAGCAGTTACTCCCGTTTTAGCGGGAGTACCTACGAGCAGTACTTC	CASSYSRFSGSTYEQYF
TRBV27	NA	TRBJ2-3	many	TGTGCCAGCAGTTTTTCGTGGAACACAGATACGCAGTATTTT	CASSFSWNTDTQYF
TRBV20-1	TRBD2	TRBJ2-1	many	TGCAGTGCTGAGGGGTCCCTAGCGGTTTTTTACAATGAGCAGTTCTTC	CSAEGSLAVFYNEQFF
TRBV28	TRBD2	TRBJ2-3	NA	TGTGCCAGCAGATCGGGAGGGCTGACAGATACGCAGTATTTT	CASRSGGLTDTQYF
TRBV6-5	NA	TRBJ2-1	many	TGTGCCAGCAGACTTGATAGCGGCCCCTACAATGAGCAGTTCTTC	CASRLDSGPYNEQFF
TRBV6-4	NA	TRBJ2-2	many	TGTGCCAGCAGTGACTCGACGACCGGGGAGCTGTTTTTT	CASSDSTTGELFF
TRBV20-1	NA	TRBJ1-1	many	TGCAGTGCTAGAGGGGAAGGGGCTGAAGCTTTCTTT	CSARGEGAEAFF
TRBV20-1	TRBD2	TRBJ2-3	many	TGCAGTGCCCTACTAGCGGGGGGCGCAAATACGCAGTATTTT	CSALLAGGANTQYF
TRBV19	TRBD1	TRBJ1-5	NA	TGTGCCAGTAGTCCGAATAACAGGGGGTCCGATCAGCCCCAGCATTTT	CASSPNNRGSDQPQHF
TRBV7-9	TRBD1	TRBJ1-4	many	TGTGCCAGCAGCCGAAGAGGGGGGGACAGTAATGAAAAACTGTTTTTT	CASSRRGGDSNEKLFF
TRBV5-6	TRBD1	TRBJ1-5	NA	TGTGCCAGCAGCCCCGGACAGGGTCTCGGGCAGCCCCAGCATTTT	CASSPGQGLGQPQHF
TRBV30	NA	TRBJ1-1	many	TGTGCCTGGAGTGGTTCGAACACGGGGGCGAACACTGAAGCTTTCTTT	CAWSGSNTGANTEAFF
TRBV7-9	TRBD1	TRBJ2-2	few	TGTGCCAGCAGCCGGGACAGCCCGAACACCGGGGAGCTGTTTTTT	CASSRDSPNTGELFF
TRBV6-6	NA	TRBJ1-3	medium-sized	TGTGCCAGCAGGACGGACACCCAAGGGGGAAACACCATATATTTT	CASRTDTQGGNTIYF
TRBV5-5	TRBD2	TRBJ2-5	few	TGTGCCAGCACACCACGACCGGGACTAGAAGAGACCCAGTACTTC	CASTPRPGLEETQYF
TRBV6-5	NA	TRBJ1-6	many	TGTGCCAGCAAAGAAGCTTACGGGATAATTAATTCACCCCTCCACTTT	CASKEAYGIINSPLHF
TRBV18	NA	TRBJ2-1	few	TGTGCCAGCTCACCGCGACAGGATTCCTACAATGAGCAGTTCTTC	CASSPRQDSYNEQFF
TRBV5-4	NA	TRBJ2-7	many	TGTGCCAGCAGCATAGACGGATTTGGGGCCTACGAGCAGTACTTC	CASSIDGFGAYEQYF
TRBV4-3	NA	TRBJ2-7	many	TGCGCCAGCAGCCAAGATAAAGACAGCTCATACGAGCAGTACTTC	CASSQDKDSSYEQYF
TRBV20-1	NA	TRBJ1-5	NA	TGCAGTGCTAGTCAATCGGGGTTCAATCAGCCCCAGCATTTT	CSASQSGFNQPQHF
TRBV6-5	NA	TRBJ2-5	many	TGTGCCAGCAGTTACTCGTCGGGGACCCAAGAGACCCAGTACTTC	CASSYSSGTQETQYF
TRBV7-2	TRBD1	TRBJ1-2	few	TGTGCCAGCAGCTTAGGGGGACAGGGCAGATACACCTTC	CASSLGGQGRYTF
TRBV4-1	NA	TRBJ1-4	many	TGCGCCAGCAGCCCCCCCGCAGGGCCTAATGAAAAACTGTTTTTT	CASSPPAGPNEKLFF
TRBV27	TRBD2	TRBJ2-7	many	TGTGCCAGCAGTGAAGCGGGAGGCCTAACCGAGCAGTACTTC	CASSEAGGLTEQYF
TRBV14	NA	TRBJ2-7	few	TGTGCCAGCAGTCCGCGCGTGGAATCCTACGAGCAGTACTTC	CASSPRVESYEQYF
TRBV3-1	NA	TRBJ1-1	many	TGTGCCAGCAGCCAGCTCCAGGGAAACACTGAAGCTTTCTTT	CASSQLQGNTEAFF
TRBV3-1	NA	TRBJ1-3	NA	TGTGCCAGCAGCCTAAGGATCGGGGCCGCCCCTAGGAACACCATATATTTT	CASSLRIGAAPRNTIYF
TRBV9	NA	TRBJ2-4	few	TGTGCCAGCAGCGTAGAGGGCAGGGAGAAAAACATTCAGTACTTC	CASSVEGREKNIQYF
TRBV21-1	NA	TRBJ2-1	many	TGTGCCAGCAGCTCGGGGACTGGGACTAGCGGATACAATGAGCAGTTCTTC	CASSSGTGTSGYNEQFF
TRBV6-1	NA	TRBJ1-2	NA	TGTGCCAGCAGTGCAGCCAAAAACTATGGCTACACCTTC	CASSAAKNYGYTF
TRBV12-3/TRBV12-4	NA	TRBJ1-5	few	TGTGCCAGCAGTTTAGAGGCAGGCAATCAGCCCCAGCATTTT	CASSLEAGNQPQHF
TRBV5-1	NA	TRBJ2-3	many	TGCGCCAGCAGCTTTGGGGACCCCACAGATACGCAGTATTTT	CASSFGDPTDTQYF
TRBV5-1	TRBD2	TRBJ2-7	many	TGCGCCAGCAGCCCGGTAGCGGGGACGCCCATGCAGTACTTC	CASSPVAGTPMQYF
TRBV10-3	TRBD1	TRBJ1-2	many	TGTGCCATCAGTGACCCTATGAGATTGACAGGGCCTGCCAGCTACACCTTC	CAISDPMRLTGPASYTF
TRBV5-6	TRBD1	TRBJ1-1	many	TGTGCCAGCAGCTTGGAGGGGCGACAGGGGGCGGAGGACACTGAAGCTTTCTTT	CASSLEGRQGAEDTEAFF
TRBV18	TRBD1	TRBJ1-5	many	TGTGCCAGCTCCCGCCGACAGGGGGATCAGCCCCAGCATTTT	CASSRRQGDQPQHF
TRBV29-1	TRBD1	TRBJ1-2	many	TGCAGCGCCGACCGAGGACAGGGGTATGGGTCTGGCTACACCTTC	CSADRGQGYGSGYTF
TRBV6-1	NA	TRBJ2-7	many	TGTGCCAGCACGCCCCGGGCGGATACCTACGAGCAGTACTTC	CASTPRADTYEQYF
TRBV11-3	TRBD2	TRBJ2-2	many	TGTGCCAGCAGCTTACAGGGACTAGTAAACACCGGGGAGCTGTTTTTT	CASSLQGLVNTGELFF
TRBV5-4	TRBD2	TRBJ2-1	NA	TGTGCCAGCAGCTTGGGGGCGGGAGGAATCTCCTACAATGAGCAGTTCTTC	CASSLGAGGISYNEQFF
TRBV5-1	NA	TRBJ2-7	many	TGCGCCAGCAGCTTCAGCGGTTCCAACTACGAGCAGTACTTC	CASSFSGSNYEQYF
TRBV6-1	NA	TRBJ2-3	few	TGTGCCAGCAGTAGACAGGTCACAGATACGCAGTATTTT	CASSRQVTDTQYF
TRBV12-3/TRBV12-4	NA	TRBJ2-3	few	TGTGCCAGCAGTTTTGGGCGGGGAGCGATCACAGATACGCAGTATTTT	CASSFGRGAITDTQYF
TRBV29-1	NA	TRBJ2-5	many	TGCAGCGTTGATCGTCGGAGGGGTCAAGAGACCCAGTACTTC	CSVDRRRGQETQYF
TRBV21-1	NA	TRBJ2-7	few	TGTGCCAGCAGCACCTACTGCGGGACAGTCGGCGAGCAGTACTTC	CASSTYCGTVGEQYF